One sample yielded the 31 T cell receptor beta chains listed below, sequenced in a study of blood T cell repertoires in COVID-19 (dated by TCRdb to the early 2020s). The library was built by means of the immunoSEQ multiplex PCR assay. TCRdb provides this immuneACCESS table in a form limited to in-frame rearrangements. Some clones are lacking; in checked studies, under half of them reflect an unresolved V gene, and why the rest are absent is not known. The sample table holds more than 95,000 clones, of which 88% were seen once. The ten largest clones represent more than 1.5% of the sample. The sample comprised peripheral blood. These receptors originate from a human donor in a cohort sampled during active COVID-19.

The CDR3 sequence is CASSQLAALRQPQHF. CDR3 coding DNA: TGTGCCAGCAGCCAACTGGCGGCTCTGCGGCAGCCCCAGCATTTT. The rearrangement joins TRBV3-1 (or the pseudogene TRBV3-2) to TRBJ1-5; D gene uncertain. Deletions cut 2 bases from V and 7 bases from J, with 15 bases between. CDR1 is LGHDT, CDR2 YNNKEL, per germline (reference sequence). The CDR3 is 15 residues long.

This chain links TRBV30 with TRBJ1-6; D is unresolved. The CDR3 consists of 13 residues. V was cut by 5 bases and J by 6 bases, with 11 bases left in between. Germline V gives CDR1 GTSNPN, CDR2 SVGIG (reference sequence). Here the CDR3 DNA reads TGTGCCTGGGACCCATACGGTAATTCACCCCTCCACTTT. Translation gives CAWDPYGNSPLHF.

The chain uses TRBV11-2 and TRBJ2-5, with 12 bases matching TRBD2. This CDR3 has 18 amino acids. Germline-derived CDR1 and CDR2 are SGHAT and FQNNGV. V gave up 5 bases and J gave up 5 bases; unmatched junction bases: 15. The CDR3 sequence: CASSTRTSGVAGSETQYF. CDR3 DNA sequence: TGTGCCAGCAGCACCAGGACTAGCGGGGTCGCCGGGTCCGAGACCCAGTACTTC.

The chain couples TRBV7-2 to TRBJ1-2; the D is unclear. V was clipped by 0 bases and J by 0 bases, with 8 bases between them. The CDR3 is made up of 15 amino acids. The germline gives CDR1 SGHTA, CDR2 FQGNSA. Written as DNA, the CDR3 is TGTGCCAGCAGCTTAGCGCGAGTCCCTAACTATGGCTACACCTTC. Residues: CASSLARVPNYGYTF.

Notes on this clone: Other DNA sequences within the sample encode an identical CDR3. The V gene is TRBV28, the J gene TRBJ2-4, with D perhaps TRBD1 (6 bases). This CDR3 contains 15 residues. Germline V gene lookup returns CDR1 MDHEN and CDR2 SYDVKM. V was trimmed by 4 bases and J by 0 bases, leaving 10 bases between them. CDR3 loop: CASSWQGLAKNIQYF. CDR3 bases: TGTGCCAGCAGTTGGCAGGGGCTAGCCAAAAACATTCAGTACTTC. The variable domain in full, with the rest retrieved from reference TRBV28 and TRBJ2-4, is DVKVTQSSRYLVKRTGEKVFLECVQDMDHENMFWYRQDPGLGLRLIYFSYDVKMKEKGDIPEGYSVSREKKERFSLILESASTNQTSMYLCASSWQGLAKNIQYFGAGTRLSVL.

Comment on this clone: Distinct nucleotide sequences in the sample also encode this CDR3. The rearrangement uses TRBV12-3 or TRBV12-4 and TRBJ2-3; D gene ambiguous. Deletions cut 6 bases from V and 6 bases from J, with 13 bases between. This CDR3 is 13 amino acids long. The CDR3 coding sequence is TGTGCCAGCAGACCCCGATCTGCGGATACGCAGTATTTT. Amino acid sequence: CASRPRSADTQYF.

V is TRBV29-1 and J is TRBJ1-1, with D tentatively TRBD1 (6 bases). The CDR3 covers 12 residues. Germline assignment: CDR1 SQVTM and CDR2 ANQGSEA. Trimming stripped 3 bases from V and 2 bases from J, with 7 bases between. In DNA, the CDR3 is TGCAGCGTTGACAGGGGTAACACTGAAGCTTTCTTT. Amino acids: CSVDRGNTEAFF.

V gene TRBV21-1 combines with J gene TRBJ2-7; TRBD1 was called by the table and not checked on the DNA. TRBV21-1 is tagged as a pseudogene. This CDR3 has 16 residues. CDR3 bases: TGTGCCAGCAGCGTGGGACAGGGAGTTATCTCCTACGAGCAGTACTTC. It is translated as CASSVGQGVISYEQYF.

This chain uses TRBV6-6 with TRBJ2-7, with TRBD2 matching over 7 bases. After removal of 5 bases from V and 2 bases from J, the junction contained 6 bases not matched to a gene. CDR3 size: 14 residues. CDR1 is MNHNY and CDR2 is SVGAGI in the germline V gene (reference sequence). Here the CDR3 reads CASSATSSAYEQYF. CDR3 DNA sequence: TGTGCCAGCAGTGCGACTAGCTCGGCCTACGAGCAGTACTTC.

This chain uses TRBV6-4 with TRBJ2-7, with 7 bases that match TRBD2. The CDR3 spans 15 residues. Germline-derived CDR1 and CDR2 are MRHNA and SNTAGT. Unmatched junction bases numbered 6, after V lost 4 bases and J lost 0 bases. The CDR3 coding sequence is TGTGCCAGCAGTGTCTTAGCGGGTAGCTCCTACGAGCAGTACTTC. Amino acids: CASSVLAGSSYEQYF.

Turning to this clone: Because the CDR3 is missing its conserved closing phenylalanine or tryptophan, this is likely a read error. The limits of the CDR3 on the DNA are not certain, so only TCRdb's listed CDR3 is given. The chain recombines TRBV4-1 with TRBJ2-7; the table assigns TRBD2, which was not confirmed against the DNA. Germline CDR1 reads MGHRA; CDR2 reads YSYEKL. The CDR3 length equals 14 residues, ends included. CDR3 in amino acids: CASSQDRGTSGTVY.

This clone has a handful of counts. This CDR3 is CASSRPQDRGYETQYF. The CDR3 DNA is TGTGCCAGCAGCCGACCTCAGGACAGGGGGTATGAGACCCAGTACTTC. V is TRBV3-1 (or the pseudogene TRBV3-2) and J is TRBJ2-5, with 10 bases aligning to TRBD1. V was clipped by 4 bases and J by 5 bases; unmatched bases: 10. CDR1 and CDR2 from the germline V gene are LGHDT and YNNKEL (reference sequence). There are 16 residues in the CDR3.

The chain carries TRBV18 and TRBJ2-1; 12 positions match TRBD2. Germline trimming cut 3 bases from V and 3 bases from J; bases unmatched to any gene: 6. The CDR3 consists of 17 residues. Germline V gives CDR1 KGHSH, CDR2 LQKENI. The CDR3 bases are TGTGCCAGCTCACCGGCCCCGACTAGCGGGGGCTACAATGAGCAGTTCTTC. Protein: CASSPAPTSGGYNEQFF.

The CDR3 DNA reads as TGTGCCAGCAGTCAAAGTAGTATTGGCTACACCTTC. Amino acid sequence: CASSQSSIGYTF. The J gene is TRBJ1-2, the V gene TRBV12-3 or TRBV12-4; D remains unclear. Trimming took off 5 bases at V and 7 bases at J, with 11 bases between the two ends. The length of the CDR3 is 12 residues.

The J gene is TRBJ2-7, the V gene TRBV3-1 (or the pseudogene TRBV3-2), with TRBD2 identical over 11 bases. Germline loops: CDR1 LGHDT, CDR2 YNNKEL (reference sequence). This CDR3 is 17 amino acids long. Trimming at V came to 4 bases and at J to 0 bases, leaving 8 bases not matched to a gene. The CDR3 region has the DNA TGTGCCAGCAGCCTGCGGACTAGCGGGCTAAGCTCCTACGAGCAGTACTTC. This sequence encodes CASSLRTSGLSSYEQYF.

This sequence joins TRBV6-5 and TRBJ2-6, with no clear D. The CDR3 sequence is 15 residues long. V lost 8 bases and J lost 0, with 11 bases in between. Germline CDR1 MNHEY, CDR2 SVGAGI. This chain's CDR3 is CASLRSRSGANVLTF. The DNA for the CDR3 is TGTGCCAGCCTACGATCCCGCTCTGGGGCCAACGTCCTGACTTTC.

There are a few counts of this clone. The CDR3 region is CASSQEAPGQGTYEQYF. In nucleotides, the CDR3 is TGCGCCAGCAGCCAAGAAGCACCGGGACAGGGAACCTACGAGCAGTACTTC. The chain recombines TRBV4-1 with TRBJ2-7, with TRBD1 matching over 9 bases. The V and J ends lost 0 bases and 2 bases, in that order; junction bases with no gene match: 8. CDR1 is MGHRA, CDR2 YSYEKL, per germline. The CDR3 runs to 17 residues.

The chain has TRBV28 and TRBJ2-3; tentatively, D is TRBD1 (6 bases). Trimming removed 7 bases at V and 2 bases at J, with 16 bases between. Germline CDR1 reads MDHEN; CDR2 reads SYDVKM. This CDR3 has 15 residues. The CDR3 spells CASNLGRGSTDTQYF. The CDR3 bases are TGTGCCAGCAACCTTGGTAGGGGGTCCACAGATACGCAGTATTTT. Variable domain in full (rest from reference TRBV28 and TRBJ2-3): DVKVTQSSRYLVKRTGEKVFLECVQDMDHENMFWYRQDPGLGLRLIYFSYDVKMKEKGDIPEGYSVSREKKERFSLILESASTNQTSMYLCASNLGRGSTDTQYFGPGTRLTVL.

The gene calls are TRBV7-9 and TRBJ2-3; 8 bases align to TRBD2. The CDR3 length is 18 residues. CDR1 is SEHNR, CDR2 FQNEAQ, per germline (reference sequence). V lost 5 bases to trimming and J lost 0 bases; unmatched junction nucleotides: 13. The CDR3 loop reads CASSPPRGLARSTDTQYF. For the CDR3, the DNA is TGTGCCAGCAGCCCCCCCCGCGGACTAGCTCGAAGCACAGATACGCAGTATTTT.

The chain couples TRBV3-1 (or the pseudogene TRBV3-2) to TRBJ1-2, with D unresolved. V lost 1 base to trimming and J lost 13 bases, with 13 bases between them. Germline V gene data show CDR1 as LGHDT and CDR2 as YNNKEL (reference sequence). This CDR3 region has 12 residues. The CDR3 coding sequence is TGTGCCAGCAGCCAAGGAGTGGGCCAATCCACCTTC. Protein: CASSQGVGQSTF.

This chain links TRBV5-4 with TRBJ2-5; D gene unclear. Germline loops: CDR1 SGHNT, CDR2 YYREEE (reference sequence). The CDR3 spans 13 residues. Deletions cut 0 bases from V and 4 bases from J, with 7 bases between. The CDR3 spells CASSLDVGETQYF. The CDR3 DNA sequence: TGTGCCAGCAGCTTGGATGTCGGAGAGACCCAGTACTTC.

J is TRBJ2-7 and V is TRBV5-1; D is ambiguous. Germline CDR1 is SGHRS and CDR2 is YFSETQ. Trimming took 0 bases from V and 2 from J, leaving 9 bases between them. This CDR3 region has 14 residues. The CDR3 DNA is TGCGCCAGCAGCTTGGTCGGAGCGCCCTACGAGCAGTACTTC. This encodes CASSLVGAPYEQYF. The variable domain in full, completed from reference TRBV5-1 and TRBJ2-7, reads KAGVTQTPRYLIKTRGQQVTLSCSPISGHRSVSWYQQTPGQGLQFLFEYFSETQRNKGNFPGRFSGRQFSNSRSEMNVSTLELGDSALYLCASSLVGAPYEQYFGPGTRLTVT.

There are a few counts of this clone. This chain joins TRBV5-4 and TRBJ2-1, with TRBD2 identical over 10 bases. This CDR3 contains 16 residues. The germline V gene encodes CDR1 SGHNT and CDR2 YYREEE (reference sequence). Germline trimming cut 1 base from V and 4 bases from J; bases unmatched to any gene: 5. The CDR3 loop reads CASSLRASGGYNEQFF. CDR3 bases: TGTGCCAGCAGCTTGAGGGCTAGCGGGGGATACAATGAGCAGTTCTTC.

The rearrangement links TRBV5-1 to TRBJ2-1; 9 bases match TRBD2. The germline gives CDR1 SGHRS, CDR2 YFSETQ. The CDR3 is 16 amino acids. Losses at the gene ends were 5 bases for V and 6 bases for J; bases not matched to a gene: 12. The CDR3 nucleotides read TGCGCCAGCAGAGCCCGTGAACTAGCGGGCACCAATGAGCAGTTCTTC. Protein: CASRARELAGTNEQFF.

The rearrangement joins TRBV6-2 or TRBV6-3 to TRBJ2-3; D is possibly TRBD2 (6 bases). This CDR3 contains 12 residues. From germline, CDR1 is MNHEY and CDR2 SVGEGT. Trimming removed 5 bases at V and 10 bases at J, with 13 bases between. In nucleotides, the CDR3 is TGTGCCAGCAGTGGCGGGATCTCCTCGCAGTATTTT. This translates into CASSGGISSQYF.

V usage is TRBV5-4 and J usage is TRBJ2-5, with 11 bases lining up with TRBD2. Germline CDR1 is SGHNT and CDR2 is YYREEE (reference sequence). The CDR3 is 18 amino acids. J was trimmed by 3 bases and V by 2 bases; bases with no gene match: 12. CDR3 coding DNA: TGTGCCAGCAGCTTTGCAACTAGCGGGAGTAATTTAAAAGAGACCCAGTACTTC. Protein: CASSFATSGSNLKETQYF.

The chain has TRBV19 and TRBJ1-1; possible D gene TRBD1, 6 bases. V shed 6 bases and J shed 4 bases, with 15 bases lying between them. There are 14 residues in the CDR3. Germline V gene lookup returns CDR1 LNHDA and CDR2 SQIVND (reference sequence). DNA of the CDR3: TGTGCCAGTAGCCTACTTACAGGGAGCACTGAAGCTTTCTTT. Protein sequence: CASSLLTGSTEAFF.

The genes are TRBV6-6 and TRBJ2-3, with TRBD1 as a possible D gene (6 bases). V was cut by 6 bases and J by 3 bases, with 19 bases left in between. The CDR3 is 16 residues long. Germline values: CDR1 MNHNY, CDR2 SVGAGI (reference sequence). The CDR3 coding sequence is TGTGCCAGCAGCGACAGGATAGCGACACCTACAGATACGCAGTATTTT. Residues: CASSDRIATPTDTQYF.

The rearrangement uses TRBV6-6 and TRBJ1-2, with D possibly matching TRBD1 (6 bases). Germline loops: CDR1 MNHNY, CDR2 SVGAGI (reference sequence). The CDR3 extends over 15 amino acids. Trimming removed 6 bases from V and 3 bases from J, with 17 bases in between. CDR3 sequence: CASSFTGSLDYGYTF. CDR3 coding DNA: TGTGCCAGCAGCTTCACAGGGTCCCTGGACTATGGCTACACCTTC.

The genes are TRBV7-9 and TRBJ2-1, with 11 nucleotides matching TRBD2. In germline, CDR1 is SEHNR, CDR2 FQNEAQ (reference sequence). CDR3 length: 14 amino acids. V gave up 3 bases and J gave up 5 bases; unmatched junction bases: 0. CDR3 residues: CASSLTSGNNEQFF. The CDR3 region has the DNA TGTGCCAGCAGCTTGACTAGCGGGAACAATGAGCAGTTCTTC.

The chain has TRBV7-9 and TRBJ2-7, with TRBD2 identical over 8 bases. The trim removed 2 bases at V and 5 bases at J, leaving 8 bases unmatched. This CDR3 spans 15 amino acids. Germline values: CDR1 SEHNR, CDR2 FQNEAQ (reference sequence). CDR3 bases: TGTGCCAGCAGCTTATCCAGCGGGAGTTTCGACGAGCAGTACTTC. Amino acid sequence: CASSLSSGSFDEQYF. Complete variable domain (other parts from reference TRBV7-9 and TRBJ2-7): DTGVSQNPRHKITKRGQNVTFRCDPISEHNRLYWYRQTLGQGPEFLTYFQNEAQLEKSRLLSDRFSAERPKGSFSTLEIQRTEQGDSAMYLCASSLSSGSFDEQYFGPGTRLTVT.